Each of the 12 T cell receptor beta chains below was sequenced from the same sample in a study of cytomegalovirus exposure and HLA in healthy donors. Use of 60 Vbeta and 13 Jbeta primers characterized the PCR. The protocol was immunoSEQ multiplex PCR, while the TCRdb copy is restricted to in-frame clones and leaves out a portion. The listing records more than 200,000 clones. Material: PBMCs. The receptors come from a woman aged 25 to 39 in good health and CMV-seropositive.

The rearrangement joins TRBV19 to TRBJ1-1; 8 nucleotides align to TRBD1. Germline V gene sequence: CDR1 LNHDA, CDR2 SQIVND (reference sequence). V lost 5 bases, J lost 5 bases, and 10 bases stayed unmatched. The CDR3 length is 15 residues. The CDR3 here is CASSPYQGAGTEAFF. CDR3 coding DNA: TGTGCCAGTAGTCCGTATCAGGGGGCTGGAACTGAAGCTTTCTTT. Supplemented by reference TRBV19 and TRBJ1-1, the full variable domain reads DGGITQSPKYLFRKEGQNVTLSCEQNLNHDAMYWYRQDPGQGLRLIYYSQIVNDFQKGDIAEGYSVSREKKESFPLTVTSAQKNPTAFYLCASSPYQGAGTEAFFGQGTRLTVV.

CDR3 in DNA: TGTGCCAGCAGTTATGGTCCCGGGACAAGCGGCTACACCTTC. Protein product: CASSYGPGTSGYTF. The chain couples TRBV11-2 to TRBJ1-2; perhaps TRBD1 as D (6 bases). The germline gives CDR1 SGHAT, CDR2 FQNNGV. V lost 6 bases, J lost 8 bases, and 19 bases lay in between. The CDR3 length is 14 residues.

The chain joins TRBV2 to TRBJ2-2; maybe TRBD2 (5 bases). Per the germline V gene, CDR1 is SNHLY and CDR2 is FYNNEI. Trimming took off 4 bases at V and 1 base at J, with 16 bases between the two ends. This CDR3 has 17 amino acids. As DNA, the CDR3 is TGTGCCAGCAGTGCCACCGGGATCCCAAGGAACACCGGGGAGCTGTTTTTT. Its translation: CASSATGIPRNTGELFF.

V usage is TRBV28 and J usage is TRBJ2-5; D call uncertain. The J call may be faulty, since TRBJ2-7 better matches the DNA end. Looked up from germline, CDR1 is MDHEN and CDR2 is SYDVKM. The CDR3 length is 11 residues. The CDR3 region is CASSFNHEQYF. For the CDR3, the DNA is TGTGCCAGCAGTTTTAACCACGAGCAGTACTTC.

This chain connects TRBV29-1 to TRBJ2-1; 11 positions agree with TRBD2. The CDR3 runs to 18 residues. Trimming cost V 4 bases and J 0 bases; bases outside gene matches: 11. Germline CDR1 is SQVTM and CDR2 is ANQGSEA. The CDR3 spells CSVAGTSGPGSSYNEQFF. The CDR3 nucleotides are TGCAGCGTTGCCGGGACTAGCGGACCAGGGTCCTCCTACAATGAGCAGTTCTTC.

This chain connects TRBV6-5 to TRBJ2-2; D call uncertain. V lost 3 bases and J 6 bases, leaving 5 bases between the germline ends. Per germline, CDR1 MNHEY and CDR2 SVGAGI. The CDR3 spans 12 residues. The DNA of the CDR3 is TGTGCCAGCAGTTATACGGCCGGGGAGCTGTTTTTT. Encoded protein: CASSYTAGELFF.

The chain couples TRBV2 to TRBJ1-6, with 8 bases that match TRBD1. CDR1 is SNHLY and CDR2 is FYNNEI in the germline V gene. The CDR3 consists of 16 residues. V was clipped by 5 bases and J by 6 bases; unmatched bases: 9. The DNA of the CDR3 is TGTGCCAGCAGTAGGAGGCTGGGACAGGTTAATTCACCCCTCCACTTT. This codes for CASSRRLGQVNSPLHF.

The rearrangement uses TRBV6-5 and TRBJ2-4; the D gene is possibly TRBD1 (5 bases). Trimming pared 5 bases from V and 14 bases from J, leaving 19 bases between. The length of the CDR3 is 13 residues. Germline lookup yields CDR1 MNHEY and CDR2 SVGAGI. The CDR3 sequence: CASSTQGLELEYF. DNA for the CDR3: TGTGCCAGCAGTACCCAGGGCCTGGAATTGGAGTACTTC.

The chain joins TRBV29-1 to TRBJ2-3; D not certain. Trimming pared 6 bases from V and 6 bases from J, leaving 10 bases between. Germline CDR1 SQVTM, CDR2 ANQGSEA. This CDR3 is built from 11 residues. The CDR3 is CSVPQVDTQYF. CDR3 in DNA: TGCAGCGTACCACAAGTGGATACGCAGTATTTT.

The chain uses TRBV9 and TRBJ1-6, with 8 bases identical to TRBD1. V shed 3 bases and J 9 bases; nucleotides not matched to a gene: 14. The CDR3 is 17 amino acids. In germline, CDR1 is SGDLS, CDR2 YYNGEE. The CDR3 here is CASSGGGQGLWGSPLHF. DNA of the CDR3: TGTGCCAGCAGCGGGGGAGGACAGGGACTATGGGGTTCACCCCTCCACTTT.

The chain joins TRBV18 to TRBJ1-1, with D possibly matching TRBD1 (6 bases). Trimming left V 2 bases short and J 4 bases short, with 8 bases between. The CDR3 covers 13 residues. CDR1 is KGHSH, CDR2 LQKENI, per germline. The CDR3 DNA reads TGTGCCAGCTCACCAATCAGGGGCACTGAAGCTTTCTTT. Encoded protein: CASSPIRGTEAFF.

V usage is TRBV11-2 and J usage is TRBJ2-7; D is ambiguous. The CDR3 is 13 amino acids. Germline V lookup: CDR1 SGHAT, CDR2 FQNNGV. V lost 5 bases to trimming and J lost 5 bases, with 13 bases between them. CDR3 sequence: CASSTPPLDEQYF. DNA of the CDR3: TGTGCCAGCAGCACTCCTCCCCTGGACGAGCAGTACTTC.